This passage covers 32 T cell receptor beta chains from one sample sequenced in a study of Tregs in tolerant kidney transplant recipients. Recipients received nonmyeloablative bone marrow transplants from related graft donors, with transient mixed chimerism. The assay was immunoSEQ multiplex PCR, and TCRdb's table has in-frame clones only and misses some. This listing includes approximately 30,000 clones. The sequences come from CD4+ T cells from blood (PBMCs), collected 24 months after the transplant. The receptors stem from a human patient who received a combined kidney and bone marrow transplant. These T cells may partly come from the graft donor.

Remarks on this clone: From the germline J gene comes the end of the CDR3, since the read stops 3 residues before it. The V call is TRBV2, the J call TRBJ2-7, with D possibly TRBD2 on 5 matching bases. The ends were cut back, 1 base at V and 3 bases at J, with 10 bases in the middle. The germline V gene has CDR1 SNHLY and CDR2 FYNNEI. This CDR3 is 14 amino acids long. Here the CDR3 reads CASSEGGRNYEQYF. The CDR3 bases that were read are TGTGCCAGCAGTGAAGGAGGGCGTAACTACGAG.

About this clone: The sequenced fragment ends 3 residues before the CDR3 boundary, so the rest is inferred from the germline J gene. The chain is built from TRBV5-1 and TRBJ2-7; 13 nucleotides align to TRBD2. In germline, CDR1 is SGHRS, CDR2 YFSETQ. The CDR3 consists of 18 residues. Trimming took 3 bases from V and 5 from J; bases not matched to a gene: 14. This CDR3 reads CASSWGPGGLAGANEQYF. CDR3 DNA, as far as it was read: TGCGCCAGCAGCTGGGGACCGGGAGGACTAGCGGGAGCTAACGAG.

In regard to this clone: The CDR3 end is not reached by the read, which stops 3 residues before it; the germline J gene fills it in. This chain uses TRBV5-6 with TRBJ2-2, with no clear D. The V end lost 2 bases, the J end lost 5 bases, and 13 bases lay between the germline ends. The CDR3 loop spans 15 amino acids. Germline CDR1 reads SGHDT; CDR2 reads YYEEEE. CDR3 DNA (partial): TGTGCCAGCAGCTTTGGGCGTCAAGGGACCGGGGAG. This sequence encodes CASSFGRQGTGE. The whole CDR3 is CASSFGRQGTGELFF.

As to this clone: The CDR3 goes on 3 residues after the read ends, and that part is filled in from the germline J gene. The chain has TRBV5-6 and TRBJ1-5; TRBD1 aligns across 8 bases. The CDR3 has 15 amino acids. Per germline, CDR1 SGHDT and CDR2 YYEEEE. The junction had 9 bases not matched to a gene; V was cut back by 4 bases and J by 6 bases. CDR3 loop: CASSEDRGRGQPQHF. CDR3 DNA, as far as it was read: TGTGCCAGCAGCGAAGACAGGGGAAGGGGTCAGCCC. Full variable domain (outside the CDR3, taken from reference TRBV5-6 and TRBJ1-5): DAGVTQSPTHLIKTRGQQVTLRCSPKSGHDTVSWYQQALGQGPQFIFQYYEEEERQRGNFPDRFSGHQFPNYSSELNVNALLLGDSALYLCASSEDRGRGQPQHFGDGTRLSIL.

With respect to this clone: Sequencing ends 3 residues short of the CDR3 end; the germline J gene provides the rest. This chain connects TRBV7-2 to TRBJ2-3; a possible D gene is TRBD1 (6 bases). Per the germline V gene, CDR1 is SGHTA and CDR2 is FQGNSA. With 1 base removed from V and 8 bases from J, the gap between germline ends came to 13 bases. This CDR3 is 14 amino acids long. Partial CDR3 DNA: TGTGCCAGCAGCTTAGATGACAGGCTCGGTACG. Translating gives CASSLDDRLGT. The CDR3 as a whole reads CASSLDDRLGTQYF. The full variable domain, completed using reference TRBV7-2 and TRBJ2-3, is GAGVSQSPSNKVTEKGKDVELRCDPISGHTALYWYRQSLGQGLEFLIYFQGNSAPDKSGLPSDRFSAERTGGSVSTLTIQRTQQEDSAVYLCASSLDDRLGTQYFGPGTRLTVL.

Worth noting for this clone: The read stops 3 residues short of the end of the CDR3; the missing end is completed from the germline J gene. The chain employs TRBV19 and TRBJ2-4, with D possibly TRBD2 on 6 matching bases. Germline assignment: CDR1 LNHDA and CDR2 SQIVND (reference sequence). The CDR3 has 16 residues. Trimming removed 4 bases from V and 3 bases from J, with 16 bases in between. This CDR3 reads CASSTLTSISKNIQYF. CDR3 DNA, as far as it was read: TGTGCCAGTAGTACCCTGACTAGTATTAGCAAAAACATT.

Concerning this clone: The CDR3 end is not reached by the read, which stops 3 residues before it; the germline J gene fills it in. The chain couples TRBV5-6 to TRBJ1-1; maybe TRBD1 (5 bases). CDR3 length equals 13 residues. Germline V gene data show CDR1 as SGHDT and CDR2 as YYEEEE. The covered CDR3 bases are TGTGCCAGCAGCTTGGCAGGGCCCTCCGAC. It encodes CASSLAGPSD. The complete CDR3 reads CASSLAGPSDAFF.

Details on this clone: The read terminates 3 residues before the CDR3 end, so the remaining end is supplied by the germline J gene. The chain links TRBV18 to TRBJ2-1; D remains ambiguous. The CDR3 covers 13 residues. V lost 6 bases, J lost 8 bases, and 14 bases lay in between. Germline CDR1 KGHSH, CDR2 LQKENI. Partial CDR3 DNA: TGTGCCAGCTCCCAGTTCCAACACGATGAG. As protein: CASSQFQHDE. Given in full, the CDR3 is CASSQFQHDEQFF. Supplemented by reference TRBV18 and TRBJ2-1, the full variable domain reads NAGVMQNPRHLVRRRGQEARLRCSPMKGHSHVYWYRQLPEEGLKFMVYLQKENIIDESGMPKERFSAEFPKEGPSILRIQQVVRGDSAAYFCASSQFQHDEQFFGPGTRLTVL.

Comments on this clone: With the read ending 3 residues before the CDR3 end, the germline J gene is used to fill in that end. The chain recombines TRBV5-1 with TRBJ1-1; D is ambiguous. Germline V CDR1 and CDR2: SGHRS, YFSETQ. The CDR3 extends over 14 amino acids. V lost 1 base to trimming and J lost 1 base, with 8 bases between them. The CDR3: CASSLIGGNTEAFF. Incomplete CDR3 DNA: TGCGCCAGCAGCTTGATAGGCGGGAACACTGAA.

Details on this clone: The read comes to an end 3 residues before the CDR3 does, leaving the germline J gene to fill in the end. V is TRBV20-1 and J is TRBJ1-1; D not certain. Trimming took 7 bases from V and 0 from J, leaving 18 bases between them. CDR3 length: 15 residues. The V gene's germline CDR1 is DFQATT and CDR2 SNEGSKA (reference sequence). The CDR3 loop is CSGAPFPILNTEAFF. CDR3 DNA (partial): TGCAGTGGAGCCCCTTTCCCAATTTTGAACACTGAA.

Concerning this clone itself: The CDR3 goes on 3 residues after the read ends, and that part is filled in from the germline J gene. V is TRBV5-1 and J is TRBJ2-6; TRBD1 might be the D (6 bases). Trimming took off 4 bases at V and 4 bases at J, with 12 bases between the two ends. CDR3 length: 15 residues. Germline CDR1 is SGHRS and CDR2 is YFSETQ. The CDR3 bases that were read are TGCGCCAGCAGCGAAGGGGGTTCCGGGGCCAACGTC. Amino acids: CASSEGGSGANV. The full CDR3 is CASSEGGSGANVLTF.

Comment on this clone: The CDR3 end falls 3 residues outside the read, so it is completed with the germline J gene. J is TRBJ2-1 and V is TRBV20-1, with 10 nucleotides matching TRBD2. J gave up 8 bases and V 0 bases, and 10 bases lay outside the gene matches. CDR3 length equals 16 residues. Germline V CDR1 and CDR2: DFQATT, SNEGSKA (reference sequence). CDR3 sequence reads: CSARDGDSGRYDEQFF. CDR3 DNA, as far as it was read: TGCAGTGCTAGAGATGGGGATAGCGGGAGGTATGATGAG.

On this clone itself: The read comes to an end 3 residues before the CDR3 does, leaving the germline J gene to fill in the end. The genes are TRBV20-1 and TRBJ1-6; D is perhaps TRBD1 (5 bases). Germline CDR1 DFQATT, CDR2 SNEGSKA (reference sequence). Trimming pared 3 bases from V and 9 bases from J, leaving 12 bases between. The CDR3 is 13 amino acids. The covered CDR3 bases are TGCAGTGCTAGGGCACAGGTCGGTTCACCC. Translation: CSARAQVGSP. The full CDR3 protein is CSARAQVGSPLHF.

As concerns this clone: At one end, the junction sequence differs from germline, possibly due to a read error. The CDR3 goes on 3 residues after the read ends, and that part is filled in from the germline J gene. The gene calls are TRBV7-7 and TRBJ1-4, with TRBD1 matching over 7 bases. From germline, CDR1 is SSHAT and CDR2 FNYEAQ (reference sequence). CDR3 length: 13 amino acids. The sequenced part of the CDR3 DNA is TGTGCTAGCAGCAAGGGACAGAATGAAAAA. Amino acid sequence: CASSKGQNEK. The full CDR3 protein reads CASSKGQNEKLFF.

This clone is identified as medium-sized from frequency. With the read ending 3 residues before the CDR3 end, the germline J gene is used to fill in that end. This sequence joins TRBV30 and TRBJ1-1; 7 bases align to TRBD1. The V gene end was trimmed by 3 bases and the J gene end by 1 base; junction bases not matched to a gene: 5. Germline V CDR1 and CDR2: GTSNPN, SVGIG (reference sequence). CDR3 length: 14 residues. CDR3 DNA, as far as it was read: TGTGCCTGGAGACAGGGGAAAGGGAACACTGAA. Its translation is CAWRQGKGNTE. From start to end, the CDR3 is CAWRQGKGNTEAFF.

This clone counts as medium-sized by frequency. The read stops 3 residues short of the end of the CDR3; the missing end is completed from the germline J gene. The chain has TRBV20-1 and TRBJ2-3; D not resolved. The ends were cut back, 3 bases at V and 1 base at J, with 11 bases in the middle. Germline lookup yields CDR1 DFQATT and CDR2 SNEGSKA (reference sequence). CDR3 length equals 14 residues. This CDR3 reads CSASPQFGTDTQYF. The CDR3 DNA, read in part, is TGCAGTGCTAGCCCACAGTTTGGCACAGATACG.

Concerning this clone: Read sequence stops 3 residues before the CDR3 end, and the germline J gene provides the missing end. The V call is TRBV18, the J call TRBJ1-2; TRBD1 aligns across 9 bases. The CDR3 covers 15 residues. V trimming: 3 bases; J trimming: 1 base; junction bases outside the gene matches: 3. Germline V gene sequence: CDR1 KGHSH, CDR2 LQKENI. Incomplete CDR3 DNA: TGTGCCAGCTCACCTCAGACAGGGGGTAACTATGGC. It specifies CASSPQTGGNYG. The complete CDR3 reads CASSPQTGGNYGYTF. The entire variable domain, with the rest obtained from reference TRBV18 and TRBJ1-2, is as follows: NAGVMQNPRHLVRRRGQEARLRCSPMKGHSHVYWYRQLPEEGLKFMVYLQKENIIDESGMPKERFSAEFPKEGPSILRIQQVVRGDSAAYFCASSPQTGGNYGYTFGSGTRLTVV.

In regard to this clone: The read gets to within 3 residues of the CDR3 end, and the germline J gene fills in the rest. The V gene is TRBV5-1, the J gene TRBJ2-1; 11 positions match TRBD2. Trimming took 0 bases from V and 6 from J; bases not matched to a gene: 8. CDR3 length: 17 residues. CDR1 and CDR2 (germline): SGHRS, YFSETQ. Partial CDR3 DNA: TGCGCCAGCAGCTTGGAGGCTAGCGGGAGGAAGAGCAATGAG. This encodes CASSLEASGRKSNE. The full CDR3 reads CASSLEASGRKSNEQFF.

Concerning this clone: The read finishes 3 residues shy of the CDR3 end, and the germline J gene is used to complete it. V usage is TRBV20-1 and J usage is TRBJ2-7; 7 bases align to TRBD2. Per germline, CDR1 DFQATT and CDR2 SNEGSKA (reference sequence). V lost 5 bases and J lost 3; bases outside the gene matches: 10. The CDR3 has 14 amino acids. The CDR3 loop reads CSAAQRDSRYEQYF. Partial CDR3 DNA: TGCAGTGCTGCCCAGCGGGACTCCCGCTACGAG.

Comment on this clone: From the germline J gene comes the end of the CDR3, since the read stops 3 residues before it. J is TRBJ1-2 and V is TRBV19; 7 positions agree with TRBD1. The CDR3 contains 16 residues. Germline V gene sequence: CDR1 LNHDA, CDR2 SQIVND (reference sequence). V shed 3 bases, J shed 4 bases, and the junction held 11 bases outside the gene matches. The CDR3 loop is CASSMRQGGHGYGYTF. The part of the CDR3 DNA that was read is TGTGCCAGTAGTATGAGGCAGGGGGGTCACGGCTATGGC. Using reference TRBV19 and TRBJ1-2 for the parts outside the CDR3, the full variable domain is DGGITQSPKYLFRKEGQNVTLSCEQNLNHDAMYWYRQDPGQGLRLIYYSQIVNDFQKGDIAEGYSVSREKKESFPLTVTSAQKNPTAFYLCASSMRQGGHGYGYTFGSGTRLTVV.

Worth noting for this clone: The sequenced fragment ends 3 residues before the CDR3 boundary, so the rest is inferred from the germline J gene. This chain uses TRBV7-2 with TRBJ2-1; D is unresolved. This CDR3 has 12 amino acids. V was trimmed by 0 bases and J by 7 bases, leaving 4 bases between them. Germline V gene lookup returns CDR1 SGHTA and CDR2 FQGNSA. The CDR3 sequence: CASSLARNEQFF. The sequenced part of the CDR3 DNA is TGTGCCAGCAGCTTAGCCCGGAATGAG.

Regarding this clone: The read ends 3 residues early relative to the CDR3; the germline J gene fills the gap. The chain employs TRBV30 and TRBJ2-1; 7 bases are shared with TRBD2. J lost 4 bases, V lost 3 bases, and 9 bases had no gene match. Germline-derived CDR1 and CDR2 are GTSNPN and SVGIG (reference sequence). This CDR3 region has 15 residues. The CDR3 sequence: CAWSESGIGYNEQFF. The part of the CDR3 DNA that was read is TGTGCCTGGAGCGAAAGCGGGATTGGTTACAATGAG.

Details on this clone: The read gets to within 3 residues of the CDR3 end, and the germline J gene fills in the rest. V usage is TRBV20-1 and J usage is TRBJ2-3; 8 bases align to TRBD2. J lost 4 bases, V lost 0 bases, and 6 bases had no gene match. The CDR3 length is 15 residues. Germline assignment: CDR1 DFQATT and CDR2 SNEGSKA (reference sequence). The CDR3 DNA, read in part, is TGCAGTGCTAGAGATACTCGCGGGAGGTCAGATACG. Amino acids: CSARDTRGRSDT. The whole CDR3 protein reads CSARDTRGRSDTQYF.

Notes on this clone: The read terminates 3 residues before the CDR3 end, so the remaining end is supplied by the germline J gene. The V gene is TRBV5-1, the J gene TRBJ2-3; 9 bases match TRBD1. With 1 base clipped from V and 2 bases from J, the junction kept 5 bases outside the gene matches. CDR1 SGHRS and CDR2 YFSETQ come from the germline V gene. The CDR3 covers 16 residues. Incomplete CDR3 DNA: TGCGCCAGCAGCTTGAGAGACAGGGGGTTCACAGATACG. Protein product: CASSLRDRGFTDT. The whole CDR3 reads CASSLRDRGFTDTQYF.

Of note for this clone: The read ends 3 residues early relative to the CDR3; the germline J gene fills the gap. V usage is TRBV7-6 and J usage is TRBJ2-7; 9 nucleotides agree with TRBD1. The CDR3 length is 13 residues. CDR1 and CDR2 (germline): SGHVS, FNYEAQ. V gave up 4 bases and J gave up 2 bases; unmatched junction bases: 0. CDR3: CASSYRGPYEQYF. The sequenced CDR3 bases are TGTGCCAGCAGCTACAGGGGGCCCTACGAG.

Worth noting for this clone: The CDR3 is cut off 3 residues early in the read; its end comes from the germline J gene. The rearrangement joins TRBV9 to TRBJ2-1, with D unresolved. CDR1 and CDR2 from the germline V gene are SGDLS and YYNGEE. Trimming pared 3 bases from V and 8 bases from J, leaving 9 bases between. The CDR3 runs to 12 residues. CDR3 in amino acids: CASSAYFDEQFF. The part of the CDR3 DNA that was read is TGTGCCAGCAGCGCCTACTTCGATGAG.

The covered CDR3 bases are TGCAGTGCTAGGGGCTTCAGCTCTGGAAACACC. Its protein product is CSARGFSSGNT. The whole CDR3 sequence is CSARGFSSGNTIYF. This chain links TRBV20-1 with TRBJ1-3; D not certain. The observed sequence ends 3 residues before the CDR3 terminus, with the missing tail filled in from the germline J gene. V shed 3 bases and J shed 0 bases, with 9 bases lying between them. Germline V gene sequence: CDR1 DFQATT, CDR2 SNEGSKA (reference sequence). This CDR3 is 14 amino acids long.

By frequency, this clone is medium-sized. The CDR3 goes on 3 residues after the read ends, and that part is filled in from the germline J gene. The chain has TRBV7-3 and TRBJ2-2; 9 positions match TRBD1. The V gene end was trimmed by 6 bases and the J gene end by 8 bases; junction bases not matched to a gene: 10. The CDR3 contains 15 residues. Germline CDR1 SGHTA, CDR2 FQGTGA. The sequenced CDR3 bases are TGTGCCAGCAGATCTGGACAGGGGAATAGGGGGGAG. Translated, it gives CASRSGQGNRGE. The full-length CDR3 reads as CASRSGQGNRGELFF. The variable domain in full, with the rest retrieved from reference TRBV7-3 and TRBJ2-2, is GAGVSQTPSNKVTEKGKYVELRCDPISGHTALYWYRQSLGQGPEFLIYFQGTGAADDSGLPNDRFFAVRPEGSVSTLKIQRTERGDSAVYLCASRSGQGNRGELFFGEGSRLTVL.

A note on this clone: The read halts 3 residues ahead of the CDR3 end, with the missing end drawn from the germline J gene. This chain connects TRBV13 to TRBJ2-7, with 9 bases identical to TRBD2. The CDR3 spans 18 residues. Trimming removed 3 bases from V and 2 bases from J; junction bases left unmatched: 14. Germline CDR1 is PRHDT and CDR2 is FYEKMQ (reference sequence). CDR3 bases read: TGTGCCAGCAGCTTTGGACGGATTAGCGGGAGAAAGGCCTACGAG. Translation gives CASSFGRISGRKAYE. The whole CDR3 sequence reads CASSFGRISGRKAYEQYF.

Details on this clone: The read gets to within 3 residues of the CDR3 end, and the germline J gene fills in the rest. The rearrangement uses TRBV30 and TRBJ1-4; D might be TRBD1 (5 bases). CDR1 and CDR2 from the germline V gene are GTSNPN and SVGIG (reference sequence). Trimming shortened V by 4 bases and J by 4 bases, and 13 bases separated the two germline ends. CDR3 length equals 14 residues. The CDR3 region is CAWTRQFLNEKLFF. CDR3 bases read: TGTGCCTGGACGAGACAGTTCCTTAATGAAAAA.

Worth noting for this clone: The CDR3 extends 3 residues past the end of the read, so its final part is completed from the germline J gene. The chain couples TRBV10-1 to TRBJ2-2; the D gene is possibly TRBD1 (6 bases). V was shortened by 3 bases and J by 1 base, with 12 bases between the two germline ends. CDR3 length: 16 residues. Germline V CDR1 and CDR2: WNHNN, SYGVQD (reference sequence). The DNA read from the CDR3 is TGCGCCAGCAGTGACACCGGGACACTGAACACCGGGGAG. Amino acids: CASSDTGTLNTGE. The full CDR3 reads CASSDTGTLNTGELFF.

Concerning this clone: Coverage ceases 3 residues before the CDR3 finishes, and the germline J gene fills in the end. The gene calls are TRBV7-3 and TRBJ2-6; D is tentatively TRBD1 or TRBD2 (5 bases each). CDR3 length equals 18 residues. Looked up from germline, CDR1 is SGHTA and CDR2 is FQGTGA. V gave up 3 bases and J gave up 1 base, with 16 bases separating them. The sequenced part of the CDR3 DNA is TGTGCCAGCAGCTTTGGGCAGGGAGATGTTTCTGGGGCCAACGTC. This gives the protein CASSFGQGDVSGANV. The full-length CDR3 reads as CASSFGQGDVSGANVLTF.